This T cell receptor beta chain emerged from a study of PD-1 blockade in classical Hodgkin lymphoma. Study observations and caveats: As was reported, newly diagnosed patients showed lower baseline TCR diversity than healthy donors did. What caused the repertoire differences, perhaps disease activity or prior therapy, remains undefined.

This table comes from immunoSEQ multiplex PCR, and its TCRdb copy is limited to in-frame clones, with some not included. The table lists 45,000 to 60,000 clones, just over 90% of them singletons. Comments on this clone: Its antigen is unknown.

Time point of the sample: newly diagnosed, previously untreated cHL patient sample. This CDR3 spans 14 amino acids. Germline V gene data show CDR1 as SGHDT and CDR2 as YYEEEE. Between the trimmed V and J ends, which lost 0 bases and 0 bases, there was a span of 4 bases. Sequencing was done on a sample of peripheral blood mononuclear cells (PBMCs). The chain recombines TRBV5-6 with TRBJ1-3; D not certain. This receptor was identified in a human donor with classical Hodgkin lymphoma. The CDR3 nucleotides are TGTGCCAGCAGCTTGGTCAGCTCTGGAAACACCATATATTTT. This sequence encodes CASSLVSSGNTIYF.